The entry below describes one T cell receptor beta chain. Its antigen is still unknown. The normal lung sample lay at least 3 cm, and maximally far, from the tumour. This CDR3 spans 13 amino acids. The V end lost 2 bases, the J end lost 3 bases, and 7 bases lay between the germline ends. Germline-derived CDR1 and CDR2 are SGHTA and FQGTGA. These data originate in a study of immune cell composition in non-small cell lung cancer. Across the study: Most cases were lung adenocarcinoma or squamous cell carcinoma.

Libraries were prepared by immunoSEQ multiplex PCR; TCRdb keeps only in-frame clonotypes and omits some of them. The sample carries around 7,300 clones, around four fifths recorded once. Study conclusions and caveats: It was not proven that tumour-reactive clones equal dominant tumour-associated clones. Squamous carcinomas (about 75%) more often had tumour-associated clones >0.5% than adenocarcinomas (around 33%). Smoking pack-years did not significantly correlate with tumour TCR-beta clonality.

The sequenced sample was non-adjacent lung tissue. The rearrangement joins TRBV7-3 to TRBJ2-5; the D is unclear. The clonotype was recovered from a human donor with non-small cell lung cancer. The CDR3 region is CASSLESEETQYF. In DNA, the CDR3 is TGTGCCAGCAGCTTAGAATCGGAAGAGACCCAGTACTTC.